This TCR beta chain was found in a study of blood T cell repertoires in COVID-19 (dated by TCRdb to the early 2020s). Study-level background: Samples covering the acute and convalescent phases of COVID-19 were provided by collaborators in the United States, Italy and Spain. The repertoires were released in a freely available public database intended as a resource for research on the immune response to SARS-CoV-2. Samples came from the ongoing ImmuneRACE study (first 160 participants) plus 1,254 subjects from 6 global collaborators. A de-identified subject ID, COVID-19 status, age in years and sex were almost always included in the sample metadata. The material from the prospective study consisted of cDNA or gDNA derived from T cells, B-cell-depleted T cells, or PBMCs. The dataset comprised deeply sampled blood TCRbeta repertoires from subjects exposed to, actively infected with, or recovered from COVID-19. HLA class I and class II types, where available, came from metadata supplied by the sample provider rather than from assay-based typing.

The investigation overall reported the following: Clinical and demographic metadata were provided uncurated, with the amount varying by source and participant.

The CDR3 measures 15 amino acids from cysteine to phenylalanine. Only the CDR3 region is kept as DNA, spanning 45 bases read in frame from base 1. The germline V gene encodes CDR1 LNHDA and CDR2 SQIVND (reference sequence). Between the V and J ends, shortened by 5 bases and 0 bases respectively, the junction contains 10 bases. This clone was detected only once. Its antigen target is currently unknown. No base quality information exists; no much larger clone differs at one position. One collaborating source in Seattle enrolled patients during active infection and followed them longitudinally through the course of disease. Collaborating institutions collected whole blood in K2EDTA tubes following their own protocols. For TCRbeta analysis, collaborator samples were shipped as frozen whole blood, as isolated PBMCs, or as DNA extracted from either sample type. TCRbeta CDR3 regions were amplified from genomic DNA by means of the immunoSEQ Assay, a bias-controlled multiplex PCR. Per the authors' processing: Nucleated cell counts per sample were estimated from amplification of reference gene primers within the assay. To quantify the absolute abundance of each unique TCRbeta CDR3 rearrangement, sequence reads were collapsed and filtered. Productive Simpson clonality was computed per sample as the square root of Simpson's diversity index over productive rearrangements. What TCRdb holds here is the immuneACCESS table cut down to in-frame rearrangements. Part of the clones is not present; checked against another copy, under half of the missing clones reflect an unresolved V gene, and the others are unexplained. That table gives V, J and clone size, and the DNA gave D and trimming. The sample contains roughly 110,000 clones, around 85% of them found a single time. The biggest ten clones account for approximately 5.1% of the sample.

Sequencing was done on a sample of peripheral blood. The chain uses TRBV19 and TRBJ2-2; a tentative D call is TRBD1 (6 bases match). This receptor was obtained from an older woman with COVID-19, enrolled during active disease. The nucleotide sequence is given as TGTGCCAGTAGTTGGGACATCACGAACACCGGGGAGCTGTTTTTT. Its protein is CASSWDITNTGELFF.